The rows below give T cell receptor beta chains drawn from one sample of a study of T-cell reconstitution after alpha-beta-depleted transplantation in children. In TCRdb, the PCR reads were re-called with MiXCR into one record per CDR3 protein. The sample lists approximately 130,000 distinct CDR3 sequences, more than 9.5% seen once, with 24% in the top ten. Sequencing used PBMCs, mostly from graft donor cells, obtained 180 days after TCRalphabeta/CD19-depleted stem cell transplant. These receptor sequences come from a girl younger than two who had a stem cell transplant for combined immunodeficiency, so the T cells may come from the graft donor. The CDR3 runs from the conserved cysteine through the conserved F or W.

V	J	length	CDR3
TRBV20-1	TRBJ1-6	15	CSASRDSFGDSPLHF
TRBV12-3/TRBV12-4	TRBJ2-7	16	CASSLGPGTGDYEQYF
TRBV18	TRBJ2-3	16	CASSLNSGISTDTQYF
TRBV11-2	TRBJ2-5	19	CASSLSWASGLKSQETQYF
TRBV29-1	TRBJ2-5	12	CSVQGGKETQYF
TRBV5-8	TRBJ2-5	13	CASSSQRQETQYF
TRBV29-1	TRBJ1-2	14	CSVEVTGQGKGYTF
TRBV10-3	TRBJ1-2	14	CAISESRGKEGYTF
TRBV6-2/TRBV6-3	TRBJ1-2	14	CASSYGTGMNGYTF
TRBV29-1	TRBJ2-3	13	CSVAGRATDTQYF
TRBV28	TRBJ1-5	14	CATRDRSAGQPQHF
TRBV19	TRBJ1-1	16	CASSPLRGSSSTEAFF
TRBV19	TRBJ2-1	15	CASSIPTSSYNEQFF
TRBV20-1	TRBJ2-5	13	CSARMVPRETQYF
TRBV20-1	TRBJ1-4	13	CSARTGLNEKLFF
TRBV15	TRBJ2-7	15	CATSRGVANSYEQYF